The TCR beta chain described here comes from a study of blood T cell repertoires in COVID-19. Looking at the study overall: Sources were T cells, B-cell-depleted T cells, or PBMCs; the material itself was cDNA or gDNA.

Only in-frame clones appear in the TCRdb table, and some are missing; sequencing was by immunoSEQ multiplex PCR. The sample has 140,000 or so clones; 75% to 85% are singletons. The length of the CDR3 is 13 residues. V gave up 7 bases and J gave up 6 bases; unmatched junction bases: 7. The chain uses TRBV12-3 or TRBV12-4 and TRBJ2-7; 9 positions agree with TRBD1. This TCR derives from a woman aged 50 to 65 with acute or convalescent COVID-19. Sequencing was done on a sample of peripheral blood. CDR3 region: CASTRDRVGEQYF. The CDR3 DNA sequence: TGTGCCAGCACTAGGGACAGGGTCGGCGAGCAGTACTTC.